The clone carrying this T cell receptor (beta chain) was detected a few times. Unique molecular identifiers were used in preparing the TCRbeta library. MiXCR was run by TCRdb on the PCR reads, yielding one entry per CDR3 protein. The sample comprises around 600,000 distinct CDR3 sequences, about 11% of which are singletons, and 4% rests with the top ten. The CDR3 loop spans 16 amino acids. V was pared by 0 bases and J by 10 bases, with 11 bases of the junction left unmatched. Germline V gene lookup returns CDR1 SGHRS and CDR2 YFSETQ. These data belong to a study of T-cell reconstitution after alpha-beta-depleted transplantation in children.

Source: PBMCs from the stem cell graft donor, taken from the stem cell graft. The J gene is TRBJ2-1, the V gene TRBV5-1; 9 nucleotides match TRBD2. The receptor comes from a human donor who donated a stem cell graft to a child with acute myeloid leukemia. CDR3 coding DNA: TGCGCCAGCAGCTTGGGCCGTGCGGGAGGGCCGCGGGAGCAGTTCTTC. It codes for CASSLGRAGGPREQFF.